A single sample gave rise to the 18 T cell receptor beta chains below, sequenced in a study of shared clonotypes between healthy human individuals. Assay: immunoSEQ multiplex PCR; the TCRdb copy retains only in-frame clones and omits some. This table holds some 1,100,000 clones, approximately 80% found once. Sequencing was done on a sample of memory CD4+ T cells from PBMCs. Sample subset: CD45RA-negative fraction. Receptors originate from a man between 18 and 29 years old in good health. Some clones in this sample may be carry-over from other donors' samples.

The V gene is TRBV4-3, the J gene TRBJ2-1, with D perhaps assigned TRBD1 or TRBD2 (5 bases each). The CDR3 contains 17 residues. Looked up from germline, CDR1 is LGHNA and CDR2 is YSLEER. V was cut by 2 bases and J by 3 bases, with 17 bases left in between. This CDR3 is CASSQQKARDHYNEQFF. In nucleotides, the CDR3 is TGCGCCAGCAGCCAACAAAAGGCCCGGGACCACTACAATGAGCAGTTCTTC.

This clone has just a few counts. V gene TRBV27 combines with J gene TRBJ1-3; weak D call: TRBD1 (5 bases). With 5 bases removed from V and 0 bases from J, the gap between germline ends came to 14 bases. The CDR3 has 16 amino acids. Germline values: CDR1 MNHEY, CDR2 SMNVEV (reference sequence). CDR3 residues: CASSPRDPGSGNTIYF. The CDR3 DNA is TGTGCCAGCAGTCCCCGGGACCCTGGCTCTGGAAACACCATATATTTT.

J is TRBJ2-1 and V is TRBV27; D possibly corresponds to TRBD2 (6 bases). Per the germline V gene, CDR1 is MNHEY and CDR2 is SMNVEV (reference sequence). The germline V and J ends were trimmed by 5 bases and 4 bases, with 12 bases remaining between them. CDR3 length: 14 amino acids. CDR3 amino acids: CASSARTTYNEQFF. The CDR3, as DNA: TGTGCCAGCAGTGCGCGGACTACGTACAATGAGCAGTTCTTC.

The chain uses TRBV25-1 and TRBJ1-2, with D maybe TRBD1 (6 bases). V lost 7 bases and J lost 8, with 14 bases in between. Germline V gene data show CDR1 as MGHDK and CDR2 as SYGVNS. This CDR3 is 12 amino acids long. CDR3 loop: CASNKGGLGYTF. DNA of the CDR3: TGTGCCAGCAACAAAGGGGGGTTAGGCTACACCTTC.

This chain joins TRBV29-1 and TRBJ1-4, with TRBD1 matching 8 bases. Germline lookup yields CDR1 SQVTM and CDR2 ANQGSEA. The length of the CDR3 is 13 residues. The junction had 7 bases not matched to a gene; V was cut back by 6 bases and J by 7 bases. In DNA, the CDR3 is TGCAGCGTACGGACAGGGACGCGTGAAAAACTGTTTTTT. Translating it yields CSVRTGTREKLFF. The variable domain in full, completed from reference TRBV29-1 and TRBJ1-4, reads SAVISQKPSRDICQRGTSLTIQCQVDSQVTMMFWYRQQPGQSLTLIATANQGSEATYESGFVIDKFPISRPNLTFSTLTVSNMSPEDSSIYLCSVRTGTREKLFFGSGTQLSVL.

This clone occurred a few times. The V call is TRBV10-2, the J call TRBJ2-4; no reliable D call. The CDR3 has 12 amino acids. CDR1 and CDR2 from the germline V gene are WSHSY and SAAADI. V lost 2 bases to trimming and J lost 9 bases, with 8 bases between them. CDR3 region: CASSENLGIQYF. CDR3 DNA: TGCGCCAGCAGTGAGAATTTGGGCATTCAGTACTTC.

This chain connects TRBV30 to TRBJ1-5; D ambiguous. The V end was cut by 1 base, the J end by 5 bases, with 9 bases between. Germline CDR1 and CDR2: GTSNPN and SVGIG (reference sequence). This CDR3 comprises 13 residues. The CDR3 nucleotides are TGTGCCTGGAGTGGGATGGGGTATCAGCCCCAGCATTTT. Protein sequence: CAWSGMGYQPQHF.

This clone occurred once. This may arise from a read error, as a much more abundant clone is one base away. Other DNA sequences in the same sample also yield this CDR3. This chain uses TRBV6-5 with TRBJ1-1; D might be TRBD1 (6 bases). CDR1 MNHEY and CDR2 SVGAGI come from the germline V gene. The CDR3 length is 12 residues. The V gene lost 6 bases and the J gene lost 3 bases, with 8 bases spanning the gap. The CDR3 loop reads CASRRGDTEAFF. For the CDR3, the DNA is TGTGCCAGCAGAAGGGGGGACACTGAAGCTTTCTTT.

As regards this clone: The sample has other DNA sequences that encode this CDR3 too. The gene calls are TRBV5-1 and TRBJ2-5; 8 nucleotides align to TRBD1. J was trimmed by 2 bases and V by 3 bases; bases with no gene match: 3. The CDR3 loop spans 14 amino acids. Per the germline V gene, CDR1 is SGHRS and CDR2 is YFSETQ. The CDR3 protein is CASSSGQGQETQYF. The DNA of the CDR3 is TGCGCCAGCAGCTCTGGACAGGGACAAGAGACCCAGTACTTC.

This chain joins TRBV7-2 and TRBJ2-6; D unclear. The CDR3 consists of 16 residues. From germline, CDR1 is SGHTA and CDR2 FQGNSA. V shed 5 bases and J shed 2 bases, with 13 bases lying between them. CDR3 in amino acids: CASSPDGATGANVLTF. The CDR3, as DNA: TGTGCCAGCAGCCCCGACGGTGCGACTGGGGCCAACGTCCTGACTTTC.

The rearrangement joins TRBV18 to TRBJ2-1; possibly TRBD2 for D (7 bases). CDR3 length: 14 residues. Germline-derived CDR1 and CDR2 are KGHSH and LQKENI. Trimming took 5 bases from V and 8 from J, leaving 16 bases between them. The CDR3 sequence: CASSFRDGGHEQFF. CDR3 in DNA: TGTGCCAGCTCATTCCGGGACGGGGGGCATGAGCAGTTCTTC.

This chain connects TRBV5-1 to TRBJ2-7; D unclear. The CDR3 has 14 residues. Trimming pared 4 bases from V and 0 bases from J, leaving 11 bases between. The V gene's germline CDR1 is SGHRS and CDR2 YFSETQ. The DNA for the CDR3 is TGCGCCAGCAGCGCGCGGCCAGACTCCTACGAGCAGTACTTC. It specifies CASSARPDSYEQYF.

The CDR3, as DNA: TGTGCCAGCAGTTTGGCGGGGGCCCGAAACTATGGCTACACCTTC. Translation: CASSLAGARNYGYTF. The chain employs TRBV28 and TRBJ1-2; possible D gene TRBD1, 6 bases. This CDR3 has 15 amino acids. Per germline, CDR1 MDHEN and CDR2 SYDVKM. V was pared by 3 bases and J by 2 bases, with 13 bases between.

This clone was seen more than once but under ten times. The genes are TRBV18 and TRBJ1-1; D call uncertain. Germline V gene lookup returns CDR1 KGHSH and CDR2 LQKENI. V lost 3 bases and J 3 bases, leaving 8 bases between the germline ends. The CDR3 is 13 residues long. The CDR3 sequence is CASSPSTDTEAFF. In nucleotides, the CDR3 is TGTGCCAGCTCACCTTCGACCGACACTGAAGCTTTCTTT.

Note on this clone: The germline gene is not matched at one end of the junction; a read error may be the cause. In DNA form, the CDR3 reads TGTGCCAGCAGTTACTCGTATACGCAGGGTCAATATGACTACACCTTC. Translated, it gives CASSYSYTQGQYDYTF. The rearrangement uses TRBV6-5 and TRBJ1-2, with D perhaps matching TRBD1 (5 bases). There are 16 residues in the CDR3. CDR1 is MNHEY, CDR2 SVGAGI, per germline.

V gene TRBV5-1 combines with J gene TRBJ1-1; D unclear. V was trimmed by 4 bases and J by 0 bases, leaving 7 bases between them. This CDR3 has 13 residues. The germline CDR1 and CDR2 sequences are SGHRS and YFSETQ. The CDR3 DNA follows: TGCGCCAGCAGCGTCGGTTTGAACACTGAAGCTTTCTTT. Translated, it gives CASSVGLNTEAFF. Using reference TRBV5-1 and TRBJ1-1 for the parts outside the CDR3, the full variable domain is KAGVTQTPRYLIKTRGQQVTLSCSPISGHRSVSWYQQTPGQGLQFLFEYFSETQRNKGNFPGRFSGRQFSNSRSEMNVSTLELGDSALYLCASSVGLNTEAFFGQGTRLTVV.

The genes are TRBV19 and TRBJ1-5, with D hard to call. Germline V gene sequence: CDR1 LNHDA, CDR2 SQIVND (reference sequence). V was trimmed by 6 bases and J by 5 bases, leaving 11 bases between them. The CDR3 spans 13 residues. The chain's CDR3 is CASRSAGHQPQHF. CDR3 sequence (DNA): TGTGCCAGTAGGTCCGCAGGCCATCAGCCCCAGCATTTT.

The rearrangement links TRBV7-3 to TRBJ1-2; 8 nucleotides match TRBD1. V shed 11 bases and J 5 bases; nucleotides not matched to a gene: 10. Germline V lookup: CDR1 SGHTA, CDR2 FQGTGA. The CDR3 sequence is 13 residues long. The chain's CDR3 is CASLGQGTYGYTF. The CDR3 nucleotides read TGTGCCTCACTTGGACAGGGTACTTATGGCTACACCTTC.